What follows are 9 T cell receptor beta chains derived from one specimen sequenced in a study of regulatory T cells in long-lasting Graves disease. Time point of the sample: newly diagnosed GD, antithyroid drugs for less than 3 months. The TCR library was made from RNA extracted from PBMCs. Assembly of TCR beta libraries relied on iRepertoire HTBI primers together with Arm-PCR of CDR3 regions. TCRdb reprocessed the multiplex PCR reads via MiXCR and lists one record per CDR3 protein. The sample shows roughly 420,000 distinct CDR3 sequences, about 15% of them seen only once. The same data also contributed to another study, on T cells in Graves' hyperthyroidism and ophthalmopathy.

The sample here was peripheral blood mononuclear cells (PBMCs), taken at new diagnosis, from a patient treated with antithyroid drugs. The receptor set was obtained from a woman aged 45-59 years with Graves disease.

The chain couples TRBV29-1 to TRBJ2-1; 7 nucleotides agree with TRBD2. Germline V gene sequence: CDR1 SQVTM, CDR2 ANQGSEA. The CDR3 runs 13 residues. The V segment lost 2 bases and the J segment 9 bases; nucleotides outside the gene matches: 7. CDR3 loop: CSVEFRLAGEQFF. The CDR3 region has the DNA TGCAGCGTTGAATTCCGACTAGCAGGTGAGCAGTTCTTC.

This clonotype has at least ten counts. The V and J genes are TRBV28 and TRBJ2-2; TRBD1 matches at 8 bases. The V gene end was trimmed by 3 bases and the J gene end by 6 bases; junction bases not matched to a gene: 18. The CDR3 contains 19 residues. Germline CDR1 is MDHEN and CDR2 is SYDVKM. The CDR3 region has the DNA TGTGCCAGCAGTTTCCTTCCAGGGGGCGCAGACCGCCCCCCCGGGGAGCTGTTTTTT. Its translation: CASSFLPGGADRPPGELFF.

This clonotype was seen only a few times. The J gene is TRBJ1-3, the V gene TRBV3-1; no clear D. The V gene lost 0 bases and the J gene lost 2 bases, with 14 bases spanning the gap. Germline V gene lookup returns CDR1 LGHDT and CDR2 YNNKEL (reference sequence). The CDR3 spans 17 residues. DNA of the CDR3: TGTGCCAGCAGCCAAGATTGGCCAGATTCTGCTGGAAACACCATATATTTT. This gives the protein CASSQDWPDSAGNTIYF. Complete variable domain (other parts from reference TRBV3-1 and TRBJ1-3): DTAVSQTPKYLVTQMGNDKSIKCEQNLGHDTMYWYKQDSKKFLKIMFSYNNKELIINETVPNRFSPKSPDKAHLNLHINSLELGDSAVYFCASSQDWPDSAGNTIYFGEGSWLTVV.

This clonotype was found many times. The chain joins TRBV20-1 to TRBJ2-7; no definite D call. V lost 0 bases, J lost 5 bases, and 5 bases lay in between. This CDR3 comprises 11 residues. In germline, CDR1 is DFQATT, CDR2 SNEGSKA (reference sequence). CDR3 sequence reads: CSARDLDEQYF. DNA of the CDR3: TGCAGTGCTAGAGATCTCGACGAGCAGTACTTC.

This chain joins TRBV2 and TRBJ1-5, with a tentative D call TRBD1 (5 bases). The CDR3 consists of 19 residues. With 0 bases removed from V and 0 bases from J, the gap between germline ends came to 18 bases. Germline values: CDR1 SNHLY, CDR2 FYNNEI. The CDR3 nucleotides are TGTGCCAGCAGTGAAGCGCGGAGGACAACTATCAATAGCAATCAGCCCCAGCATTTT. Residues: CASSEARRTTINSNQPQHF.

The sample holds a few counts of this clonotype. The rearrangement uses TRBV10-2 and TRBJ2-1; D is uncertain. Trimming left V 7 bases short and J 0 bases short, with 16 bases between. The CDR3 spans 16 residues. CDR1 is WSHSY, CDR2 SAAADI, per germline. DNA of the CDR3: TGCGCCAGCATGGGGTACCCGTCCTACTCCTACAATGAGCAGTTCTTC. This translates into CASMGYPSYSYNEQFF.

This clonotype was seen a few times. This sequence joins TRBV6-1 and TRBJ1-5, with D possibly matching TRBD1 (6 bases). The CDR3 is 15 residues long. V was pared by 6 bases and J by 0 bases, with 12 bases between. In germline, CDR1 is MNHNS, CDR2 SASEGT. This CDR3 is CASRIGTHSNQPQHF. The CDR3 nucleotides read TGTGCCAGCAGGATAGGGACACATAGCAATCAGCCCCAGCATTTT.

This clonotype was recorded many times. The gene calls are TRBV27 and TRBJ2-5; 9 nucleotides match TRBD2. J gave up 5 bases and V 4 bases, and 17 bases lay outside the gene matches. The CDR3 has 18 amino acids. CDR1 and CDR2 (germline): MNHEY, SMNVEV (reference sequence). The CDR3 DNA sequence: TGTGCCAGCAGTTCCTCCCCGACTAGCGGAACTACGGGGGAGACCCAGTACTTC. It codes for CASSSSPTSGTTGETQYF.

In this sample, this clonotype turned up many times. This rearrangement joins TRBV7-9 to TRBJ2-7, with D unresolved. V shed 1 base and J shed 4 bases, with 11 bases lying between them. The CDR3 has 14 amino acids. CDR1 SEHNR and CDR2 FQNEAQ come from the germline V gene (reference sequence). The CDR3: CASSLVGLPYEQYF. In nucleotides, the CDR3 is TGTGCCAGCAGCTTAGTCGGGCTTCCTTACGAGCAGTACTTC.